The present T cell receptor (beta chain) was sequenced within a study of regulatory T cells in long-lasting Graves disease. CDR3 regions were amplified by Arm-PCR using iRepertoire HTBI primers to build TCR beta libraries. TCRdb re-called the multiplex PCR reads through MiXCR, storing one row per CDR3 protein. The data show 450,000 or so distinct CDR3 sequences, around a fifth seen once. Time point indicated: persistent/refractory GD, antithyroid drugs over 5 years with positive TRAb. Scientists built the TCR library using RNA that was extracted from PBMCs. From an endocrinology department in Xi'an, China, came the patients. The ends were cut back, 0 bases at V and 3 bases at J, with 12 bases in the middle. This CDR3 has 15 amino acids. Germline V gives CDR1 MGHRA, CDR2 YSYEKL.

The specimen comprised peripheral blood mononuclear cells (PBMCs), sampled when the disease was refractory, from a patient treated with antithyroid drugs. The chain employs TRBV4-1 and TRBJ2-7; tentatively, D is TRBD2 (6 bases). This sequence was found in a female donor with Graves disease. The CDR3 DNA sequence: TGCGCCAGCAGCCAAGATGCACTAGCTTTCTACGAGCAGTACTTC. Translation gives CASSQDALAFYEQYF.